This passage covers 12 T cell receptor beta chains from one sample sequenced in a study of cytomegalovirus exposure and HLA in healthy donors. Amplification used 60 Vbeta primers and 13 Jbeta primers. Repertoires were generated with immunoSEQ multiplex PCR, while TCRdb's copy carries only in-frame clones and drops some. The profile shows around 110,000 clones, 81% of them singletons. Sequenced material: PBMCs. All receptors come from a woman aged 25 to 39 in good health and CMV-seronegative.

This chain joins TRBV19 and TRBJ2-3, with 7 nucleotides matching TRBD2. The V gene's germline CDR1 is LNHDA and CDR2 SQIVND (reference sequence). J was trimmed by 0 bases and V by 3 bases; bases with no gene match: 9. The CDR3 covers 17 residues. For the CDR3, the DNA is TGTGCCAGTAGTATTAACCAGCGGGGAACTAGCACAGATACGCAGTATTTT. Translated: CASSINQRGTSTDTQYF.

This chain's CDR3 is CASSEGAHSGMSTDTQYF. CDR3 DNA sequence: TGTGCCAGCAGTGAAGGGGCTCATAGCGGGATGAGCACAGATACGCAGTATTTT. This chain uses TRBV2 with TRBJ2-3; 8 positions agree with TRBD2. V lost 1 base and J lost 0; bases outside the gene matches: 9. Germline CDR1 reads SNHLY; CDR2 reads FYNNEI. This CDR3 is 18 amino acids long. The whole variable domain, filled in from reference TRBV2 and TRBJ2-3, reads EPEVTQTPSHQVTQMGQEVILRCVPISNHLYFYWYRQILGQKVEFLVSFYNNEISEKSEIFDDQFSVERPDGSNFTLKIRSTKLEDSAMYFCASSEGAHSGMSTDTQYFGPGTRLTVL.

The J gene is TRBJ1-2, the V gene TRBV7-9, with 9 nucleotides matching TRBD1. V lost 6 bases and J lost 2; bases outside the gene matches: 7. The CDR3 consists of 15 residues. The germline CDR1 and CDR2 sequences are SEHNR and FQNEAQ (reference sequence). The CDR3: CASSLSGTGNYGYTF. For the CDR3, the DNA is TGTGCCAGCAGTTTAAGCGGGACAGGGAACTATGGCTACACCTTC.

There are a few counts of this clone. This chain connects TRBV7-6 to TRBJ2-1, with TRBD2 matching 10 bases. Germline V gives CDR1 SGHVS, CDR2 FNYEAQ. This CDR3 comprises 16 residues. V gave up 1 base and J gave up 4 bases; unmatched junction bases: 4. In nucleotides, the CDR3 is TGTGCCAGCAGCTTAGAGTCTAGCGGGAGATACAATGAGCAGTTCTTC. Encoded protein: CASSLESSGRYNEQFF.

The chain uses TRBV6-4 and TRBJ2-5; D is unresolved. The V end was cut by 8 bases, the J end by 7 bases, with 8 bases between. This CDR3 contains 10 residues. The germline gives CDR1 MRHNA, CDR2 SNTAGT. CDR3 amino acids: CASRSGTQYF. The CDR3 DNA reads TGTGCCAGCCGTTCGGGGACCCAGTACTTC.

V usage is TRBV15 and J usage is TRBJ2-7; 8 nucleotides line up with TRBD2. J gave up 4 bases and V 5 bases, and 13 bases lay outside the gene matches. Germline V lookup: CDR1 LNHNV, CDR2 YYDKDF (reference sequence). CDR3 length: 16 residues. The chain's CDR3 is CATSGGLAGGKYEQYF. The CDR3 DNA reads TGTGCCACCAGCGGGGGTCTGGCGGGAGGAAAGTACGAGCAGTACTTC.

A few counts support this clone. The chain has TRBV5-1 and TRBJ2-5; D is ambiguous. Germline V lookup: CDR1 SGHRS, CDR2 YFSETQ. This CDR3 is 14 amino acids long. The ends were cut back, 0 bases at V and 4 bases at J, with 10 bases in the middle. CDR3 in amino acids: CASSLDPGRETQYF. CDR3 nucleotides: TGCGCCAGCAGCTTGGATCCAGGCCGAGAGACCCAGTACTTC.

The chain uses TRBV6-1 and TRBJ2-1, with 8 bases identical to TRBD2. CDR3 length: 15 amino acids. CDR1 is MNHNS, CDR2 SASEGT, per germline. Germline trimming cut 4 bases from V and 2 bases from J; bases unmatched to any gene: 4. CDR3 sequence (DNA): TGTGCCAGCAGTGTTAGCGGGGATACCTACAATGAGCAGTTCTTC. Translating it yields CASSVSGDTYNEQFF.

A word on this clone: This sample also contains other DNA sequences that code for the same CDR3. This chain joins TRBV7-2 and TRBJ2-7; 10 bases match TRBD2. CDR1 is SGHTA and CDR2 is FQGNSA in the germline V gene. Trimming cost V 5 bases and J 4 bases; bases outside gene matches: 8. The CDR3 consists of 15 residues. The CDR3 region has the DNA TGTGCCAGCAGCACCTGGACTAGCGGAATTTACGAGCAGTACTTC. Residues: CASSTWTSGIYEQYF.

The genes are TRBV9 and TRBJ2-7; 8 nucleotides align to TRBD2. The J segment lost 2 bases and the V segment lost 3 bases, leaving 7 bases of the junction unmatched. The CDR3 loop spans 15 amino acids. CDR1 is SGDLS and CDR2 is YYNGEE in the germline V gene. The CDR3 protein is CASSADSGNAYEQYF. Here the CDR3 DNA reads TGTGCCAGCAGCGCAGATAGCGGGAACGCCTACGAGCAGTACTTC.

The V gene is TRBV7-9, the J gene TRBJ2-1, with a tentative D call TRBD1 (5 bases). Germline CDR1 and CDR2: SEHNR and FQNEAQ (reference sequence). Trimming left V 5 bases short and J 5 bases short, with 13 bases between. The CDR3 sequence is 14 residues long. This chain's CDR3 is CASSPRQMNNEQFF. In DNA form, the CDR3 reads TGTGCCAGCAGCCCAAGACAGATGAACAATGAGCAGTTCTTC.

The gene calls are TRBV5-1 and TRBJ2-7; weak D call: TRBD2 (6 bases). The CDR3 is 15 residues long. V was cut by 0 bases and J by 4 bases, with 14 bases left in between. Germline CDR1 is SGHRS and CDR2 is YFSETQ. CDR3 DNA sequence: TGCGCCAGCAGCTTGGGTATCCCAGGGAGGTACGAGCAGTACTTC. It is translated as CASSLGIPGRYEQYF.